What follows is one T cell receptor beta chain and its context. Its recognized antigen is unknown. The record has no base qualities; no much larger clone is one base away. Deletion took 5 bases off V and 0 bases off J, with a span of 9 bases between the germline ends. Taken from cysteine to phenylalanine, the CDR3 has 13 residues. The read is trimmed to its CDR3 DNA, 39 bases read in frame from base 1. The germline V gene sets CDR1 to SGHRS and CDR2 to YFSETQ. In the ViraFEST assay, PBMC were stimulated with viral peptide pools, and antigen-specific CD4+ T cell clonotypes were then identified by expansion using TCR sequencing. After around eleven days of culture, CD4+ T cells were isolated with the EasySep CD4+ T cell isolation kit. None of the healthy vaccine recipients had a prior SARS-CoV-2 infection, which was confirmed by nucleocapsid antibody tests that came back negative both before and after vaccination. Fewer than 2.5 million PBMC per well were cultured in IMDM with roughly 5% human AB serum, roughly 10 IU/ml IL-2 and gentamicin, plus 10 ug/ml peptides. Half of the culture medium was replaced with fresh IL-2-containing medium on days 3 and 7. Unless noted otherwise, every peptide stimulation condition was grown in triplicate wells. PBMC were separated from whole blood using Ficoll-Paque Plus gradient centrifugation and were then either cryopreserved at -140C or used fresh. The overlapping peptide pools covered the spike proteins of SARS-CoV-2 and of the common cold coronaviruses HCoV-NL63, HCoV-OC43 and HCoV-229E. The QIAamp micro DNA kit was used to extract genomic DNA from the cultured CD4+ T cells.

This record belongs to a study of vaccination effects on CD4 cells after COVID-19 (dated by TCRdb to between 2021 and 2022). In terms of the full investigation: Two doses of either the BNT162b2 or the mRNA-1273 mRNA SARS-CoV-2 vaccine were administered to participants. SARS-CoV-2 spike-specific CD4+ TCR repertoires were compared before and after mRNA vaccination in COVID-19 convalescent patients and in infection-naive vaccine recipients. The Oncomine TCR Beta short-read assay on an Illumina iSeq 100 was used to sequence cultures from other donors in the study. The full study included some 10 COVID-19 convalescent patients and several SARS-CoV-2-naive healthy vaccine recipients. The study at large found these results: Marked clonal contraction was observed in both infection-induced and vaccine-induced clones at late post-vaccination timepoints, consistent with waning T cell responses. In healthy vaccine recipients, vaccine-induced clones were almost all SARS-CoV-2 mono-reactive, with only 1 of 255 cross-reactive with common cold coronaviruses. The study was limited by a small number of convalescent patients, and early post-infection timepoints were lacking.

Library prep was done by the immunoSEQ multiplex PCR assay. DNA from the CD4+ T cells that had been cultured and isolated underwent TCR beta CDR3 sequencing. Processing in the source paper ran as follows. Non-productive TCR sequences were discarded, and reads were trimmed to the CDR3 region, with only CDR3s of 7 or more amino acids retained. Antigen-specific clonotypes were identified using the MANAFEST web app by comparison of expansion in peptide wells against reference cultures. To be called positive, a clone needed expansion at FDR<0.05 compared with the reference and with all other wells, an odds ratio greater than 5, and a frequency greater than 0.1% in two replicate wells. A clonotype was defined as cross-reactive if the clonotype was significantly expanded both in SARS-CoV-2 spike wells and in at least one common cold coronavirus spike condition. CDR3 similarity was assessed by Levenshtein distance with the stringdist R package, and unrooted trees were built with ape in R 3.6.1. TCRdb provides this immuneACCESS table in a form limited to in-frame rearrangements. Some clones are lacking; in checked studies, under half of them reflect an unresolved V gene, and why the rest are absent is not known. V and J calls plus clone size are reproduced from that table; the DNA served to infer D and trimming. This sample is represented by tens of thousands of clones; around 62% of them were singletons. Roughly 12% of the sample goes to the ten largest clones.

The V and J genes are TRBV5-1 and TRBJ2-7, with the D gene call left open. This specimen was CD4+ T cells from PBMCs cultured with HCoV-NL63 spike peptides, taken before COVID-19 vaccination. The sample's cell subset or site, from its label and the paper: HCoV-NL63 spike overlapping peptide pool stimulation. This TCR was sampled from a human donor who received a COVID-19 vaccine. The sequenced DNA: TGCGCCAGCAGTTGGCGCCTCTCCTACGAGCAGTACTTC. This is translated as CASSWRLSYEQYF.